The 27 T cell receptor beta chains reported below all come from one sample, sequenced in a study of T cell responses to AZD1222 COVID-19 vaccine. Sequencing was performed with immunoSEQ multiplex PCR; in TCRdb, only in-frame clones are kept and a portion is missing. The table has under 150,000 clones, roughly nine tenths seen once. This specimen consisted of peripheral blood, obtained 28 days after the second AZD1222 dose. These receptors came from an adult who received the AZD1222 COVID-19 vaccine.

The chain has TRBV5-1 and TRBJ2-5, with 8 nucleotides matching TRBD1. Trimming removed 0 bases from V and 5 bases from J; junction bases left unmatched: 6. The CDR3 extends over 15 amino acids. Germline CDR1 and CDR2: SGHRS and YFSETQ. The CDR3 DNA reads TGCGCCAGCAGCTTGGAGGCTCAGGGGGCTGAGACCCAGTACTTC. Translated, it gives CASSLEAQGAETQYF. Looking up the rest from reference TRBV5-1 and TRBJ2-5 gives the full variable domain: KAGVTQTPRYLIKTRGQQVTLSCSPISGHRSVSWYQQTPGQGLQFLFEYFSETQRNKGNFPGRFSGRQFSNSRSEMNVSTLELGDSALYLCASSLEAQGAETQYFGPGTRLLVL.

This chain connects TRBV7-2 to TRBJ2-1; 10 bases align to TRBD2. The CDR3 is made up of 16 amino acids. Germline V gene sequence: CDR1 SGHTA, CDR2 FQGNSA. V lost 1 base to trimming and J lost 9 bases; unmatched junction nucleotides: 9. The CDR3, as DNA: TGTGCCAGCAGCTTAGGCCCTCCAGCGGGGGGGCCTGAGCAGTTCTTC. Residues: CASSLGPPAGGPEQFF. The whole variable domain, filled in from reference TRBV7-2 and TRBJ2-1, reads GAGVSQSPSNKVTEKGKDVELRCDPISGHTALYWYRQSLGQGLEFLIYFQGNSAPDKSGLPSDRFSAERTGGSVSTLTIQRTQQEDSAVYLCASSLGPPAGGPEQFFGPGTRLTVL.

The chain joins TRBV5-8 to TRBJ1-2; D is possibly TRBD1 (5 bases). The CDR3 spans 17 residues. Germline V gene data show CDR1 as SGHTS and CDR2 as YDEGEE. V shed 2 bases and J shed 6 bases, with 23 bases lying between them. CDR3 DNA sequence: TGTGCCAGCAGCTTATATGGGGACGGAGGGACTTATGATGGCTACACCTTC. Its protein product is CASSLYGDGGTYDGYTF.

This clone showed up just a few times. The J gene is TRBJ2-3, the V gene TRBV15; D remains ambiguous. This CDR3 region has 14 residues. Per the germline V gene, CDR1 is LNHNV and CDR2 is YYDKDF (reference sequence). V was clipped by 0 bases and J by 2 bases, with 6 bases between them. The DNA of the CDR3 is TGTGCCACCAGCAGAGATAGAGCCACAGATACGCAGTATTTT. Amino acids: CATSRDRATDTQYF.

The chain employs TRBV28 and TRBJ1-2; D is possibly TRBD1 (5 bases). Germline V gene sequence: CDR1 MDHEN, CDR2 SYDVKM. There are 15 residues in the CDR3. Trimming removed 1 base at V and 5 bases at J, with 14 bases between. The CDR3 loop reads CASSLSGTRSYGYTF. Here the CDR3 DNA reads TGTGCCAGCAGTTTATCGGGGACCCGGTCTTATGGCTACACCTTC.

This clone was seen a single time. The rearrangement uses TRBV6-2 or TRBV6-3 and TRBJ1-2, with D tentatively TRBD1 (6 bases). The V and J ends lost 2 bases and 7 bases respectively, with 11 bases between them. Germline-derived CDR1 and CDR2 are MNHEY and SVGEGT. The CDR3 runs to 13 residues. The CDR3 coding sequence is TGTGCCAGCAGTTACGAGGGGGTCGGTGGCTACACCTTC. Protein sequence: CASSYEGVGGYTF.

V is TRBV29-1 and J is TRBJ1-2; 8 bases map to TRBD1. Germline trimming cut 7 bases from V and 0 bases from J; bases unmatched to any gene: 4. The CDR3 totals 13 residues. Germline assignment: CDR1 SQVTM and CDR2 ANQGSEA. CDR3 sequence reads: CSDTGGPNYGYTF. In nucleotides, the CDR3 is TGCAGCGATACAGGGGGGCCTAACTATGGCTACACCTTC.

This chain joins TRBV6-6 and TRBJ1-3; D is ambiguous. There are 15 residues in the CDR3. Germline V gene data show CDR1 as MNHNY and CDR2 as SVGAGI (reference sequence). V was clipped by 5 bases and J by 0 bases, with 11 bases between them. In DNA, the CDR3 is TGTGCCAGCAGTAACCCTCGGGGCTCTGGAAACACCATATATTTT. Amino acids: CASSNPRGSGNTIYF.

This rearrangement joins TRBV19 to TRBJ2-2; D might be TRBD1 (6 bases). Looked up from germline, CDR1 is LNHDA and CDR2 is SQIVND (reference sequence). Trimming pared 2 bases from V and 0 bases from J, leaving 16 bases between. This CDR3 contains 18 residues. The CDR3 region is CASSIRINRDTNTGELFF. Written as DNA, the CDR3 is TGTGCCAGTAGTATAAGGATAAACAGGGATACGAACACCGGGGAGCTGTTTTTT.

The genes are TRBV12-3 or TRBV12-4 and TRBJ1-2; maybe TRBD1 (5 bases). V lost 7 bases to trimming and J lost 8 bases, with 17 bases between them. This CDR3 has 13 residues. This chain's CDR3 is CASTEGSTDGYTF. CDR3 sequence (DNA): TGTGCCAGCACTGAGGGGTCGACTGACGGCTACACCTTC.

V and J are TRBV6-2 or TRBV6-3 and TRBJ1-2, with TRBD1 as a possible D gene (5 bases). V dropped 4 bases and J dropped 4 bases, with 13 bases sitting between them. Looked up from germline, CDR1 is MNHEY and CDR2 is SVGEGT. The CDR3 has 14 amino acids. The CDR3 is CASSFDRVSYGYTF. In nucleotides, the CDR3 is TGTGCCAGCAGTTTTGACAGAGTTAGCTATGGCTACACCTTC.

This clone was seen only a few times. The chain is built from TRBV3-1 (or the pseudogene TRBV3-2) and TRBJ1-2; D not certain. This CDR3 contains 13 residues. V shed 4 bases and J shed 2 bases, with 8 bases lying between them. Germline CDR1 and CDR2: LGHDT and YNNKEL (reference sequence). The CDR3 nucleotides read TGTGCCAGCAGCCTACAACTCAACTATGGCTACACCTTC. Its translation: CASSLQLNYGYTF.

The rearrangement joins TRBV5-5 to TRBJ1-4, with D possibly matching TRBD1 (5 bases). This CDR3 is built from 15 residues. V was shortened by 6 bases and J by 3 bases, with 15 bases between the two germline ends. Germline V lookup: CDR1 SGHKS, CDR2 YYEKEE (reference sequence). The CDR3 here is CASTYSLGANEKLFF. CDR3 bases: TGTGCCAGCACCTATTCTCTAGGGGCTAATGAAAAACTGTTTTTT.

The genes are TRBV12-3 or TRBV12-4 and TRBJ1-2, with D unresolved. Between the trimmed V and J ends, which lost 7 bases and 8 bases, there was a span of 14 bases. This CDR3 has 12 amino acids. The CDR3 loop is CASTLRSGGYTF. CDR3 nucleotides: TGTGCCAGCACTCTTCGGAGCGGAGGCTACACCTTC.

This chain connects TRBV3-1 (or the pseudogene TRBV3-2) to TRBJ2-2; 9 bases align to TRBD2. Germline V gene sequence: CDR1 LGHDT, CDR2 YNNKEL (reference sequence). Germline trimming cut 3 bases from V and 0 bases from J; bases unmatched to any gene: 8. The CDR3 is 18 residues long. CDR3 loop: CASSQLAGRPSNTGELFF. The DNA for the CDR3 is TGTGCCAGCAGCCAGCTAGCGGGGCGACCCTCGAACACCGGGGAGCTGTTTTTT.

On this clone: Different DNA sequences within this sample yield the same CDR3. The V and J genes are TRBV11-2 and TRBJ1-6; D gene unclear. The CDR3 contains 15 residues. Per the germline V gene, CDR1 is SGHAT and CDR2 is FQNNGV. The V and J ends lost 1 base and 7 bases respectively, with 11 bases between them. The CDR3 DNA reads as TGTGCCAGCAGCTTAGGCCGACGGGCAAATTCACCCCTCCACTTT. This encodes CASSLGRRANSPLHF.

The CDR3 nucleotides are TGTGCCAGCAGTGAACTCAGGGGGAGGGGAGGCATGAACACTGAAGCTTTCTTT. It yields the protein CASSELRGRGGMNTEAFF. The chain is built from TRBV25-1 and TRBJ1-1, with 7 bases identical to TRBD1. The CDR3 extends over 18 amino acids. V was pared by 2 bases and J by 0 bases, with 12 bases of the junction left unmatched. The germline V gene has CDR1 MGHDK and CDR2 SYGVNS.

The rearrangement joins TRBV19 to TRBJ1-2, with D tentatively TRBD1 (5 bases). The CDR3 is made up of 12 amino acids. Germline assignment: CDR1 LNHDA and CDR2 SQIVND (reference sequence). V was clipped by 4 bases and J by 4 bases, with 7 bases between them. Here the CDR3 DNA reads TGTGCCAGTAGTACAGGGCCCTATGGCTACACCTTC. Residues: CASSTGPYGYTF.

This sequence joins TRBV5-1 and TRBJ2-7; D unclear. Trimming removed 0 bases from V and 2 bases from J, with 9 bases in between. Germline CDR1 is SGHRS and CDR2 is YFSETQ. This CDR3 spans 14 amino acids. This CDR3 reads CASSLVVGAYEQYF. In DNA form, the CDR3 reads TGCGCCAGCAGCTTGGTGGTCGGAGCCTACGAGCAGTACTTC.

V is TRBV29-1 and J is TRBJ1-3; the D is unclear. Trimming pared 7 bases from V and 0 bases from J, leaving 7 bases between. This CDR3 region has 12 residues. Germline lookup yields CDR1 SQVTM and CDR2 ANQGSEA. The CDR3 loop reads CSARISGNTIYF. CDR3 nucleotides: TGCAGCGCCAGAATCTCTGGAAACACCATATATTTT. Together with reference TRBV29-1 and TRBJ1-3, the CDR3 gives the full variable domain: SAVISQKPSRDICQRGTSLTIQCQVDSQVTMMFWYRQQPGQSLTLIATANQGSEATYESGFVIDKFPISRPNLTFSTLTVSNMSPEDSSIYLCSARISGNTIYFGEGSWLTVV.

The rearrangement joins TRBV6-5 to TRBJ1-3; D is unclear. Between the trimmed V and J ends, which lost 2 bases and 1 base, there was a span of 12 bases. Germline-derived CDR1 and CDR2 are MNHEY and SVGAGI. This CDR3 spans 16 amino acids. Here the CDR3 reads CASSYKAGGSGNTIYF. CDR3 nucleotides: TGTGCCAGCAGTTACAAGGCAGGAGGTTCTGGAAACACCATATATTTT.

This chain connects TRBV2 to TRBJ1-1; D is uncertain. The V gene lost 6 bases and the J gene lost 8 bases, with 13 bases spanning the gap. CDR3 length equals 12 residues. Germline CDR1 and CDR2: SNHLY and FYNNEI. The CDR3 reads CASRGPLSEAFF. CDR3 in DNA: TGTGCCAGCAGAGGACCCCTCTCCGAAGCTTTCTTT. Combining the CDR3 with reference TRBV2 and TRBJ1-1 gives the whole variable domain EPEVTQTPSHQVTQMGQEVILRCVPISNHLYFYWYRQILGQKVEFLVSFYNNEISEKSEIFDDQFSVERPDGSNFTLKIRSTKLEDSAMYFCASRGPLSEAFFGQGTRLTVV.

This chain connects TRBV9 to TRBJ1-5; 9 bases align to TRBD1. The V gene's germline CDR1 is SGDLS and CDR2 YYNGEE. V lost 0 bases to trimming and J lost 7 bases; unmatched junction nucleotides: 5. CDR3 size: 15 residues. The CDR3 loop reads CASSVGRDRAQPQHF. The CDR3 bases are TGTGCCAGCAGCGTAGGGAGGGACAGGGCCCAGCCCCAGCATTTT.

The genes are TRBV18 and TRBJ1-6; 8 bases agree with TRBD1. The V segment lost 4 bases and the J segment 6 bases; nucleotides outside the gene matches: 2. The CDR3 runs to 14 residues. Germline V lookup: CDR1 KGHSH, CDR2 LQKENI. In nucleotides, the CDR3 is TGTGCCAGCTCACTGGGACAGGTTAATTCACCCCTCCACTTT. This gives the protein CASSLGQVNSPLHF. The complete variable domain, with remaining parts taken from reference TRBV18 and TRBJ1-6, reads NAGVMQNPRHLVRRRGQEARLRCSPMKGHSHVYWYRQLPEEGLKFMVYLQKENIIDESGMPKERFSAEFPKEGPSILRIQQVVRGDSAAYFCASSLGQVNSPLHFGNGTRLTVT.

The chain links TRBV19 to TRBJ2-1, with D possibly matching TRBD2 (6 bases). Trimming took 8 bases from V and 9 from J, leaving 17 bases between them. Germline loops: CDR1 LNHDA, CDR2 SQIVND (reference sequence). The CDR3 is 13 amino acids. The CDR3: CASGEAGISEQFF. For the CDR3, the DNA is TGTGCCAGTGGGGAGGCGGGGATCAGTGAGCAGTTCTTC.

The chain carries TRBV11-2 and TRBJ2-1; D gene uncertain. The V and J ends lost 0 bases and 14 bases respectively, with 14 bases between them. In germline, CDR1 is SGHAT, CDR2 FQNNGV. This CDR3 region has 13 residues. CDR3 amino acids: CASSLDRIPEEFF. The CDR3 DNA reads as TGTGCCAGCAGCTTAGATCGGATCCCCGAGGAGTTCTTC.

The gene calls are TRBV9 and TRBJ2-4; D gene ambiguous. V was shortened by 0 bases and J by 5 bases, with 6 bases between the two germline ends. This CDR3 has 13 amino acids. Germline assignment: CDR1 SGDLS and CDR2 YYNGEE. The CDR3 nucleotides read TGTGCCAGCAGCGTAGGTACAGAAAACATTCAGTACTTC. Its translation is CASSVGTENIQYF.